The clone carrying this T cell receptor (beta chain) was picked up a small number of times. Its antigen is unknown. Reverse transcribing all isolated RNA meant expressed TCRB transcripts were sequenced. Generated by immunoSEQ multiplex PCR, the TCRdb table keeps only in-frame clones and is missing some. The table lists 200,000 to 250,000 clones, approximately 13% of them singletons, with about 0.019% in the top ten. Trimming took off 2 bases at V and 6 bases at J, with 18 bases between the two ends. Looked up from germline, CDR1 is SGHRS and CDR2 is YFSETQ. The CDR3 totals 15 residues. These data originate in a study of beta chain features in type 1 diabetes. In total, each donor contributed a single heparinised blood draw that averaged about 100 mL. General observations from the study: All four CD4+ subsets of Type 1 diabetes patients contained TCRB CDR3s that were moderately but significantly shorter.

Specimen: naive CD4+ T cells from blood. The V call is TRBV5-1, the J call TRBJ2-7; D is possibly TRBD2 (5 bases). The receptor was isolated from a man younger than 40 with type 1 diabetes. CDR3 region: CASSFARPEEGEQYF. CDR3 DNA: TGCGCCAGCAGCTTCGCTCGACCCGAAGAGGGCGAGCAGTACTTC.